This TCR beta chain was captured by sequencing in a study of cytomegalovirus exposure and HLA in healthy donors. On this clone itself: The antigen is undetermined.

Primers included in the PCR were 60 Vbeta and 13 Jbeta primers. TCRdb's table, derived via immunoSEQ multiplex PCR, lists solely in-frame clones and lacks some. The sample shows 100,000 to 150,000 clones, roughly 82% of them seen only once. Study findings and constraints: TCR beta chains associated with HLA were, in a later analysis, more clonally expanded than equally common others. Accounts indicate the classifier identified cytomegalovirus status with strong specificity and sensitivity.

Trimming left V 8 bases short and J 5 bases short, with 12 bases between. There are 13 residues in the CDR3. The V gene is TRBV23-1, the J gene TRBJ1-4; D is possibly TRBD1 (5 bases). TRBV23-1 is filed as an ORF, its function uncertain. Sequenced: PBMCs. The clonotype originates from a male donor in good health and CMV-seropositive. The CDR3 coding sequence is TGCGCCAGCCTATACGGGGGGAATGAAAAACTGTTTTTT. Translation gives CASLYGGNEKLFF.